These 9 T cell receptor beta chains share one sample of origin, sequenced in a study of blood T cell repertoires in COVID-19. Libraries were prepared by immunoSEQ multiplex PCR; TCRdb keeps only in-frame clonotypes and omits some of them. Of approximately 390,000 clones in the sample, 80% to 90% were seen once. Source material: peripheral blood. The receptors here all came from a woman aged 55-69 years with COVID-19, enrolled during active disease.

This clone was picked up a small number of times. This rearrangement joins TRBV11-2 to TRBJ1-3; perhaps TRBD1 as D (5 bases). Germline CDR1 reads SGHAT; CDR2 reads FQNNGV. There are 14 residues in the CDR3. V shed 5 bases and J shed 5 bases, with 13 bases lying between them. The CDR3 bases are TGTGCCAGCAGCCCGGGGGGTTTTAGAAACACCATATATTTT. Translated: CASSPGGFRNTIYF.

This rearrangement joins TRBV3-1 (or the pseudogene TRBV3-2) to TRBJ1-4, with TRBD1 matching over 7 bases. Germline CDR1 reads LGHDT; CDR2 reads YNNKEL (reference sequence). The CDR3 has 15 residues. The trim removed 5 bases at V and 5 bases at J, leaving 8 bases unmatched. The CDR3 bases are TGTGCCAGCAGCTACAGGACAGGTCCCAATGAAAAACTGTTTTTT. This codes for CASSYRTGPNEKLFF.

This clone has a single count. The chain recombines TRBV11-2 with TRBJ2-5; D is ambiguous. The CDR3 totals 12 residues. V was trimmed by 5 bases and J by 2 bases, leaving 6 bases between them. Per the germline V gene, CDR1 is SGHAT and CDR2 is FQNNGV. The CDR3 loop reads CASSGPQETQYF. The CDR3 region has the DNA TGTGCCAGCAGCGGGCCTCAAGAGACCCAGTACTTC.

This clone was seen a few times. The chain links TRBV3-1 (or the pseudogene TRBV3-2) to TRBJ2-4; tentatively, D is TRBD2 (6 bases). The CDR3 is 16 residues long. Germline assignment: CDR1 LGHDT and CDR2 YNNKEL (reference sequence). Between the trimmed V and J ends, which lost 4 bases and 0 bases, there was a span of 13 bases. CDR3 DNA: TGTGCCAGCAGCCCATACGGGGGAGAAGCCAAAAACATTCAGTACTTC. Its translation is CASSPYGGEAKNIQYF.

V usage is TRBV3-1 (or the pseudogene TRBV3-2) and J usage is TRBJ2-1; D may be TRBD2 (6 bases). Germline V lookup: CDR1 LGHDT, CDR2 YNNKEL (reference sequence). Trimming took 0 bases from V and 8 from J, leaving 20 bases between them. This CDR3 spans 17 amino acids. The CDR3 bases are TGTGCCAGCAGCCAAGAACCTGGGGGGTTGGGTGTAGATGAGCAGTTCTTC. Protein sequence: CASSQEPGGLGVDEQFF.

V usage is TRBV9 and J usage is TRBJ2-3, with TRBD1 matching 8 bases. J was trimmed by 7 bases and V by 4 bases; bases with no gene match: 11. This CDR3 region has 15 residues. Germline CDR1 and CDR2: SGDLS and YYNGEE. The CDR3 loop reads CASSSRGLAPNTQYF. The CDR3, as DNA: TGTGCCAGCAGCTCCAGGGGGCTAGCTCCCAATACGCAGTATTTT.

The CDR3 DNA follows: TGTGCCAGCAGCAAAATCTGGGGGGGCTCGAACACTGAAGCTTTCTTT. Encoded protein: CASSKIWGGSNTEAFF. The V and J genes are TRBV11-2 and TRBJ1-1, with a possible D match to TRBD1 (6 bases). Germline CDR1 is SGHAT and CDR2 is FQNNGV. Between the trimmed V and J ends, which lost 5 bases and 1 base, there was a span of 17 bases. The CDR3 contains 16 residues.

This chain uses TRBV4-1 with TRBJ2-7, with a tentative D call TRBD2 (6 bases). Looked up from germline, CDR1 is MGHRA and CDR2 is YSYEKL. The CDR3 runs 16 residues. The V gene lost 4 bases and the J gene lost 4 bases, with 20 bases spanning the gap. The CDR3 protein is CASSPRTTGASYEQYF. The DNA for the CDR3 is TGCGCCAGCAGCCCAAGGACTACCGGGGCTTCATACGAGCAGTACTTC.

The J gene is TRBJ1-3, the V gene TRBV27, with D possibly TRBD1 on 6 matching bases. Germline CDR1 reads MNHEY; CDR2 reads SMNVEV (reference sequence). The CDR3 is 14 amino acids. V lost 5 bases to trimming and J lost 4 bases, with 12 bases between them. The DNA of the CDR3 is TGTGCCAGCAGTCCAGGGGTTGGGGGAAACACCATATATTTT. Translated, it gives CASSPGVGGNTIYF.